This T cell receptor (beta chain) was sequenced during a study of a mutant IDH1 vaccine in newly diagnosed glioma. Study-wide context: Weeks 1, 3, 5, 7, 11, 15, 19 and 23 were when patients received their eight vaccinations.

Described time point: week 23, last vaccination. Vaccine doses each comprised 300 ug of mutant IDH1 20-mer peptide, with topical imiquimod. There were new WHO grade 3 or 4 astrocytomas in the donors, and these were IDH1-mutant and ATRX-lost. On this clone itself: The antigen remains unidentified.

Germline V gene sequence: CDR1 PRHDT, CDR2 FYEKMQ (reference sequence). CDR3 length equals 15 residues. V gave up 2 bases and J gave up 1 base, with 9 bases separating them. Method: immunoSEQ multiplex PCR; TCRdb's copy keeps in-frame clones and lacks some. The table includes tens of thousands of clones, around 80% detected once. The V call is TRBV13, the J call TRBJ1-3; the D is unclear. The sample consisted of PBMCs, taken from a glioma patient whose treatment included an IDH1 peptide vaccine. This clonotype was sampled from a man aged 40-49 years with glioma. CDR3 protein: CASSLKPTSGNTIYF. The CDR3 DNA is TGTGCCAGCAGCTTAAAACCGACGTCTGGAAACACCATATATTTT. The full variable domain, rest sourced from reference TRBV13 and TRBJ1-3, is AAGVIQSPRHLIKEKRETATLKCYPIPRHDTVYWYQQGPGQDPQFLISFYEKMQSDKGSIPDRFSAQQFSDYHSELNMSSLELGDSALYFCASSLKPTSGNTIYFGEGSWLTVV.